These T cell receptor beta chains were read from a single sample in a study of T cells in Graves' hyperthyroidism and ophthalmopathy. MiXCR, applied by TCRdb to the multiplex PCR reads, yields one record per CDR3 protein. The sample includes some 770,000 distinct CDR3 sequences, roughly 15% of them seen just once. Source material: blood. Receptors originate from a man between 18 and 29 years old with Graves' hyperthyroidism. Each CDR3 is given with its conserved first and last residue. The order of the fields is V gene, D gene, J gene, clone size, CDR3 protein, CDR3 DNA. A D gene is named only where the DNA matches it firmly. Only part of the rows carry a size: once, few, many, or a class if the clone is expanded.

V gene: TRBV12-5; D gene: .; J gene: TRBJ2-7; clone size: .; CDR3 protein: CASGLVKDSGTVMQYF; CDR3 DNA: TGTGCTAGTGGTTTGGTAAAAGACTCCGGGACGGTAATGCAGTACTTC
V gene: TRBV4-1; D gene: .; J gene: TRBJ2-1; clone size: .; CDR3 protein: CASSHGYGTPHYNEQFF; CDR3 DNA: TGCGCCAGCAGCCATGGGTATGGGACACCTCACTACAATGAGCAGTTCTTC
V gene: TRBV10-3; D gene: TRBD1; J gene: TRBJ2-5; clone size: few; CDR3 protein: CATLGQGARETQYF; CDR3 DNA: TGTGCCACCCTGGGACAGGGGGCCCGAGAGACCCAGTACTTC
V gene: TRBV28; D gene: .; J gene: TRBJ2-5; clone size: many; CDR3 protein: CASGLGLFTHQETQYF; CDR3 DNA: TGTGCCAGCGGCCTAGGCCTATTCACCCACCAAGAGACCCAGTACTTC
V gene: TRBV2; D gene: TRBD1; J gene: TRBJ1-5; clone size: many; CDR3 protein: CASSRDRAMSNQPQHF; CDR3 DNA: TGTGCCAGCAGTCGGGACAGGGCTATGAGCAATCAGCCCCAGCATTTT
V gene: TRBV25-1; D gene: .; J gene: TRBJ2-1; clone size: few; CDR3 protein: CASSAKWDEQFF; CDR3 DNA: TGTGCCAGCAGCGCTAAATGGGATGAGCAGTTCTTC
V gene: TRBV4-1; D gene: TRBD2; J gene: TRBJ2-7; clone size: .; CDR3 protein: CASSHLDREGNEQYF; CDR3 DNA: TGCGCCAGCAGCCACCTCGACCGGGAGGGCAACGAGCAGTACTTC
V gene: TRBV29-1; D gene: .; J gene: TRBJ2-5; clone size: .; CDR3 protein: CSVRGGGRETQYF; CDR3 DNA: TGCAGCGTGCGAGGAGGGGGGAGGGAGACCCAGTACTTC
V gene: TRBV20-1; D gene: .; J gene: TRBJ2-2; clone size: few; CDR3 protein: CSARDPHPGAANTGELFF; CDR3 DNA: TGCAGTGCTAGAGACCCCCATCCGGGAGCCGCGAACACCGGGGAGCTGTTTTTT
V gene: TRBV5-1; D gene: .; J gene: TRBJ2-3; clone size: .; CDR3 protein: CASSLNGATDTQYF; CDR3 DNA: TGTGCCAGCAGCTTAAATGGGGCCACAGATACGCAGTATTTT
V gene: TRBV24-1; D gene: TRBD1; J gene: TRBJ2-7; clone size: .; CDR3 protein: CATIGQGAKDEQYF; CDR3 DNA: TGTGCCACCATTGGACAGGGGGCTAAGGACGAGCAGTACTTC
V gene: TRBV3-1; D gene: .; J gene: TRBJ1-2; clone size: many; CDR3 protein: CASSQDWRGARGYTF; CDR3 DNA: TGTGCCAGCAGCCAAGATTGGAGGGGCGCTCGAGGCTACACCTTC
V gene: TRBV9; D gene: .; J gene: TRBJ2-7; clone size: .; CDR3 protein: CASSAVLASSYEQYF; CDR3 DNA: TGTGCCAGCAGCGCAGTTCTAGCGAGCTCCTACGAGCAGTACTTC
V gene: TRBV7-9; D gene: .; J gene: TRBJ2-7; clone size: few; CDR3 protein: CTSSDSLSYEQYF; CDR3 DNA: TGTACCAGCAGCGACAGCCTCTCCTACGAGCAGTACTTC
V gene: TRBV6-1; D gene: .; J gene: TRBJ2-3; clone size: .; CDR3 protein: CASSLTVPGTDTQYF; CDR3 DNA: TGTGCCAGCAGTCTGACAGTCCCGGGGACAGATACGCAGTATTTT
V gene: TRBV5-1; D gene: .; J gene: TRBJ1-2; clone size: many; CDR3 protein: CASSPSDWAGRYGYTF; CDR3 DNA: TGCGCCAGCAGCCCATCGGACTGGGCCGGGAGGTATGGCTACACCTTC
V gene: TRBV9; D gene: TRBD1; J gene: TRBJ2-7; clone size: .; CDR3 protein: CASSAGGGTGFSYEQYF; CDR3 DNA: TGTGCCAGCAGCGCCGGGGGAGGGACAGGGTTCTCCTACGAGCAGTACTTC
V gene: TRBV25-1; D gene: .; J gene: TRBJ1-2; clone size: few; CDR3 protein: CASSESGLQPGYTF; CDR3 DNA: TGTGCCAGCAGTGAATCGGGGCTTCAGCCTGGCTACACCTTC
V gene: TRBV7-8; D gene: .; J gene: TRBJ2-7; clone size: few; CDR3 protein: CASSPSPTTYEQYF; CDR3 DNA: TGTGCCAGCAGCCCCTCCCCTACGACCTACGAGCAGTACTTC
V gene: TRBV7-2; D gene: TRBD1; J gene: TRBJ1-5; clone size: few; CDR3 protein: CASSPGQGRPQHF; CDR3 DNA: TGTGCCAGCAGCCCAGGACAGGGGAGGCCCCAGCATTTT
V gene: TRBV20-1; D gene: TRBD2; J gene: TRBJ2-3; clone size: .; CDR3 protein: CSARDPPAPRLAVWTDTQYF; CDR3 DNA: TGCAGTGCTAGAGATCCCCCCGCCCCGAGACTAGCGGTGTGGACAGATACGCAGTATTTT